What follows is one TCR beta chain and its context. What this receptor recognizes is not known. No much larger clonotype is one base removed from it; base qualities were not supplied. The CDR3 regions of human TCRbeta chains were analyzed by immunosequencing. As for the original processing: Repertoire TCRs were checked for matches against a reference library of SARS-CoV-2-specific TCRs that had been generated using the MIRA antigen-specificity platform. Breadth was defined as the fraction of unique TCRs that were SARS-CoV-2-associated, and depth was defined as the fraction of total T cells that were SARS-CoV-2-associated. Using the MIRA data, each spike-specific TCR was assigned both to the spike region to which the TCR was reactive and to a CD4 or CD8 class. Log10-transformed breadth and depth values were compared by one-way ANOVA with Sidak's multiple comparisons tests. TCRdb limited this immuneACCESS table to in-frame rearrangements with V and J called. A share of clones is missing; checked studies link under half to unresolved V genes, and the rest is unexplained. The V and J calls and the clone size are those of that table, but D and trimming were determined from the DNA. Present in this sample are about 150,000 clones, roughly nine tenths of which were seen just once. Together, the top ten hold 1% to 1.5% of the sample.

Taken from cysteine to phenylalanine, the CDR3 has 16 residues. Only the CDR3 portion is preserved as DNA: 48 bases, with reading frame beginning at the first base. Reading the germline V gene (reference sequence) gives CDR1 SGHNT and CDR2 YYREEE. V was cut back by 2 bases and J by 2 bases, leaving a gap of 15 bases between them. The time point label here, explained by the study, means: about 28 days (+/-7) after the second vaccine dose. Because spike-specific TCR depth and breadth did not differ between the two schedules, AZD1222 recipients who got a second dose at roughly 4 weeks were pooled with those who got a second dose at roughly 12 weeks. Vaccinee samples came from UK trials COV001 and COV002, including a single-blind randomized controlled phase 2/3 trial of AZD1222 (ChAdOx1 nCoV-19) in healthy adults. Trial participant PBMC samples were collected at day 0 and day 28 after the second dose for TCRbeta chain sequencing.

The source of the sample is a study of T cell responses to AZD1222 COVID-19 vaccine (dated by TCRdb to the early 2020s). Background for the entire study: A total of under 250 trial participants underwent TCR sequencing, of whom about 210 had received two doses of AZD1222 and approximately 25 had received two doses of the MenACWY control vaccine. Trial participants were enrolled by age into 18-55, 56-69 and 70-plus year subgroups, with about 150, 27 and 61 TCR-sequenced participants respectively. What the work shows at the level of the full study, not this receptor alone: Participants were mostly white British, with more females than males. The authors suggested clonal diversity may have been underestimated. The vaccine-associated CD4 TCRs covered the entire spike protein, and the dominant responses fell in regions 160-218 and 743-854. No day 14 peak-response samples were available, so repertoires were characterized only after the peak T cell response. Reportedly, close to half of the unique spike-specific TCRs recognized epitopes lying outside the regions that are mutated in the B.1.351 and B.1.1.7 variants. Conclusions about previously exposed vaccinees are limited, since just 5 to 7 AZD1222 recipients were seropositive for SARS-CoV-2 at baseline. In the small 56-69-year group, the increase in depth fell short of significance, most likely because of low power. A significant rise in spike-specific TCR breadth and depth was observed after two AZD1222 doses relative to day 0 and relative to MenACWY recipients.

Source: peripheral blood, taken 28 days after the second AZD1222 dose. The TCR sequence derives from an adult who received the AZD1222 COVID-19 vaccine. This receptor chain uses TRBV5-4 and TRBJ2-3; D gene: possibly TRBD2, on 6 matching bases. The DNA reads as follows: TGTGCCAGCAGCTTCGGAGGACGGGGGTCCACAGATACGCAGTATTTT. Its protein is CASSFGGRGSTDTQYF.